The 2 T cell receptor beta chains below all came from one sample that was sequenced in a study of T-cell reconstitution after alpha-beta-depleted transplantation in children. Molecular barcoding with unique molecular identifiers was used for the TCRbeta library. TCRdb recomputed calls from the PCR reads with MiXCR, one row per CDR3 protein. This sample has approximately 200,000 distinct CDR3 sequences; approximately 6.8% occur once, and the top ten carry around 4.3%. The sequenced sample was PBMCs, obtained before TCRalphabeta/CD19-depleted stem cell transplant. The source of these receptors is a girl under three years old with combined immunodeficiency, due to receive a stem cell transplant.

This clonotype was recorded many times. The chain uses TRBV11-3 and TRBJ2-7, with D unclear. The CDR3 consists of 12 residues. Germline-derived CDR1 and CDR2 are SGHNT and YENEEA. V lost 5 bases and J lost 6, with 11 bases in between. This chain's CDR3 is CASSQVRGEQYF. The CDR3 region has the DNA TGTGCCAGCAGCCAAGTGCGAGGCGAGCAGTACTTC.

This clonotype was seen many times. J is TRBJ2-1 and V is TRBV29-1; 12 bases match TRBD2. The CDR3 is 15 amino acids. V lost 3 bases and J lost 2; bases outside the gene matches: 2. The germline CDR1 and CDR2 sequences are SQVTM and ANQGSEA. This CDR3 reads CSVELAGGPYNEQFF. As DNA, the CDR3 is TGCAGCGTTGAGCTAGCGGGAGGGCCCTACAATGAGCAGTTCTTC.